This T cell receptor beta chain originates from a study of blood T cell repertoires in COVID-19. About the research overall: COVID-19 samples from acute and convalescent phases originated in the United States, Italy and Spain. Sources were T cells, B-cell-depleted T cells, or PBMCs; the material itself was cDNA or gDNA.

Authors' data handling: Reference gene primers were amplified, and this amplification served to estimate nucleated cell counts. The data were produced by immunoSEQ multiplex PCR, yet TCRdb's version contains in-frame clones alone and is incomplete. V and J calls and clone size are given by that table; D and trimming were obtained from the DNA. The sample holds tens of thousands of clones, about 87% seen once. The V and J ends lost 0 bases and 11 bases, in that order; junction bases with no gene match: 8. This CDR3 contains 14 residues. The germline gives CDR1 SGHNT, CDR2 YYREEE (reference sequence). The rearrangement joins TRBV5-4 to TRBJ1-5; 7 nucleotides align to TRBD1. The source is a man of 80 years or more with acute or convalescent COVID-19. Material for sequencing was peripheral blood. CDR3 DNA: TGTGCCAGCAGCTTGGACAGGGGCCAGGGGTCCCAGCATTTT. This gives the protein CASSLDRGQGSQHF.